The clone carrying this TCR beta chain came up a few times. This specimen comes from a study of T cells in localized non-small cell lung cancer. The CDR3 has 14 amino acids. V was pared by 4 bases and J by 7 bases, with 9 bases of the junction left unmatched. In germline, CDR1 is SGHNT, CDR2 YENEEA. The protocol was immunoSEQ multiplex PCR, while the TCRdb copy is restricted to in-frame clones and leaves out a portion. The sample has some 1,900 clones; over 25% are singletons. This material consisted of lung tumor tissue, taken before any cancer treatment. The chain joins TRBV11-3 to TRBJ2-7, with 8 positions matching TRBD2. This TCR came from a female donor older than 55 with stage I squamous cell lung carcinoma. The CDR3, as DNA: TGTGCCAGCAGCTCCCCGGGACTAGTGGGGGAGCAGTACTTC. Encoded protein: CASSSPGLVGEQYF.